The entry below describes one TCR beta chain. Its antigen is not identified. The data derive from a study of chemoradiotherapy in HPV16-positive cancers. About the study: Candidate HPV-specific T-cell clones and common TCR motifs came from functional assays in a couple of HPV16-positive patients. Study-wide findings and caveats: During treatment, candidate HPV-specific clones and E7-related motifs expanded in tumor.

This table comes from immunoSEQ multiplex PCR, and its TCRdb copy is limited to in-frame clones, with some not included. The sample contains just under 2,500 clones, approximately 82% of which appear only once. Trimming pared 1 base from V and 3 bases from J, leaving 10 bases between. CDR3 length equals 16 residues. Germline V lookup: CDR1 MDHEN, CDR2 SYDVKM. The specimen comprised tumor tissue, sampled from a patient who underwent chemoradiotherapy. The receptor was isolated from a human donor with HPV-associated anogenital cancer. The genes are TRBV28 and TRBJ1-6, with D possibly matching TRBD1 (6 bases). The CDR3 region is CASSLYRAFYNSPLHF. As DNA, the CDR3 is TGTGCCAGCAGTTTATACAGGGCCTTCTATAATTCACCCCTCCACTTT.